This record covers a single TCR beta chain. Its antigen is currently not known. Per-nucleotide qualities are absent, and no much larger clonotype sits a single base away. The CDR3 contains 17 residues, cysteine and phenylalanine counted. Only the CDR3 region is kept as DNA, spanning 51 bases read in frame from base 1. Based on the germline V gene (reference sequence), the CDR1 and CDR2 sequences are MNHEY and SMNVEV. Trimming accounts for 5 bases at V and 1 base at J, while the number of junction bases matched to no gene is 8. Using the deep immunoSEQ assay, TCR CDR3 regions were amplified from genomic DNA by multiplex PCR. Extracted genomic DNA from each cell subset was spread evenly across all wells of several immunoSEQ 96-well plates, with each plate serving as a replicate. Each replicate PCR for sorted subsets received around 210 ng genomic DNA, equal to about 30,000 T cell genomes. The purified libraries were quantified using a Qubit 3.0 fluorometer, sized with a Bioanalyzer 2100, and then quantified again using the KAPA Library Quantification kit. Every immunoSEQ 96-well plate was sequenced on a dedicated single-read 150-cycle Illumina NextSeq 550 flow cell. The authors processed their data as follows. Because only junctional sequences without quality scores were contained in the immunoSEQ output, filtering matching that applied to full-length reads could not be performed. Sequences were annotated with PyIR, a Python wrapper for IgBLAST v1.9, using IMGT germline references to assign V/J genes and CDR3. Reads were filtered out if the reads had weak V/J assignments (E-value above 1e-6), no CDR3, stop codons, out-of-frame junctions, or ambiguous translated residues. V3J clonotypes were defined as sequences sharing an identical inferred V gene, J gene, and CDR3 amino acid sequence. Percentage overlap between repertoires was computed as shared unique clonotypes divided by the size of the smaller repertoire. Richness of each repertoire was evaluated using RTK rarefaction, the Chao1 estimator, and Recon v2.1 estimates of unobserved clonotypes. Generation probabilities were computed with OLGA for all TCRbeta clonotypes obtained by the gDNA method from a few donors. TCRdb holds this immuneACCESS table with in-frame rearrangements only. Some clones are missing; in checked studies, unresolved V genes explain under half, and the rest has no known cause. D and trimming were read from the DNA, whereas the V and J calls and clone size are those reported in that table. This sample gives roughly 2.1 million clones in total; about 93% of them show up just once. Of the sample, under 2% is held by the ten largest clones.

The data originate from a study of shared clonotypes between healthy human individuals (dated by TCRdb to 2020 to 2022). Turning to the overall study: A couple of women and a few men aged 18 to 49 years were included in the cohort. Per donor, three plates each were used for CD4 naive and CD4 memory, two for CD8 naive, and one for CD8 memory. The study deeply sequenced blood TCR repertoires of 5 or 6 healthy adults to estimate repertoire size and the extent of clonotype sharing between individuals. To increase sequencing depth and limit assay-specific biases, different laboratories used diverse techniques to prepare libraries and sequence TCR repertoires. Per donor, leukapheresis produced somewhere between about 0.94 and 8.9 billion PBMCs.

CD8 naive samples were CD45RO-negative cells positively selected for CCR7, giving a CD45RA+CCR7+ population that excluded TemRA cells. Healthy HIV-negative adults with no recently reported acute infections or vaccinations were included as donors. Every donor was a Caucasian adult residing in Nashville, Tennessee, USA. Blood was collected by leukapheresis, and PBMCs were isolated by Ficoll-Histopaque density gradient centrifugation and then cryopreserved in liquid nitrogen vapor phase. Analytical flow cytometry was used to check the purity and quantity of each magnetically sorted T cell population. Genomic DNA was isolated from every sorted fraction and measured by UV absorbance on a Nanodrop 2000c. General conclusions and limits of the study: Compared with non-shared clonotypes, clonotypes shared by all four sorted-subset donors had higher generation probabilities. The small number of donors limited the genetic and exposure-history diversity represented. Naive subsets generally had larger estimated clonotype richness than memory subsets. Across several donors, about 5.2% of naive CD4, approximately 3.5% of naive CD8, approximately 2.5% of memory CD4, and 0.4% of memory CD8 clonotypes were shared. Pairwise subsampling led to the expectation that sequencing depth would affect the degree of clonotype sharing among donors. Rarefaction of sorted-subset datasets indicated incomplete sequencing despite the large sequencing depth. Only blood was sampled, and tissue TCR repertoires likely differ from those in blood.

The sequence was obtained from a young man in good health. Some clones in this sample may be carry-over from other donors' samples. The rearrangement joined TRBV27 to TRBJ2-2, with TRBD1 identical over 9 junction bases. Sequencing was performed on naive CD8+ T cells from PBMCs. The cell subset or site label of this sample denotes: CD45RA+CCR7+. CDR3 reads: CASSDRAGQGNTGELFF. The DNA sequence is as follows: TGTGCCAGCAGTGATCGAGCGGGACAGGGGAACACCGGGGAGCTGTTTTTT.